The 22 T cell receptor beta chains in this list originate from one sample, sequenced in a study of T cells in Graves' hyperthyroidism and ophthalmopathy. RNA transcripts served as the template for amplifying TCR beta CDR3 regions. Primed by the HTBI set, a first-round RT-PCR was run on the TCR CDR3. TCRdb re-derived calls from the multiplex PCR reads in MiXCR, one entry per CDR3 protein. The sample records around 800,000 distinct CDR3 sequences, around 38% being singletons. The sequenced sample consisted of blood. The receptors stem from a man between 18 and 35 years old with Graves' hyperthyroidism.

J is TRBJ1-5 and V is TRBV19; D not resolved. V was cut by 0 bases and J by 6 bases, with 9 bases left in between. The CDR3 has 14 residues. The germline CDR1 and CDR2 sequences are LNHDA and SQIVND (reference sequence). The CDR3 spells CASSIEGSSQPQHF. Written as DNA, the CDR3 is TGTGCCAGTAGTATAGAGGGGTCGAGTCAGCCCCAGCATTTT.

This chain uses TRBV2 with TRBJ2-7; D possibly corresponds to TRBD2 (6 bases). Trimming stripped 6 bases from V and 0 bases from J, with 18 bases between. The germline V gene has CDR1 SNHLY and CDR2 FYNNEI. The CDR3 loop spans 16 amino acids. The CDR3 sequence: CASSLPFGGSSYEQYF. For the CDR3, the DNA is TGTGCCAGCAGCTTGCCCTTCGGGGGTAGCTCCTACGAGCAGTACTTC.

The V call is TRBV12-3 or TRBV12-4, the J call TRBJ2-5; D is unresolved. Trimming stripped 5 bases from V and 5 bases from J, with 12 bases between. The CDR3 extends over 13 amino acids. The CDR3 nucleotides are TGTGCCAGCAGTATTGTACTTCGGGAGACCCAGTACTTC. Amino acid sequence: CASSIVLRETQYF.

This clonotype was seen many times. J is TRBJ1-4 and V is TRBV7-2; D gene ambiguous. The V and J ends lost 5 bases and 5 bases respectively, with 9 bases between them. The CDR3 spans 13 residues. Germline CDR1 and CDR2: SGHTA and FQGNSA. Here the CDR3 DNA reads TGTGCCAGCAGCGCCGACGGCAATGAAAAACTGTTTTTT. It encodes CASSADGNEKLFF.

The rearrangement uses TRBV7-3 and TRBJ2-5; 13 bases are a match to TRBD2. The CDR3 loop spans 16 amino acids. The V gene's germline CDR1 is SGHTA and CDR2 FQGTGA. V gave up 5 bases and J gave up 5 bases; unmatched junction bases: 8. The CDR3 spells CASSQGLAGAKETQYF. Written as DNA, the CDR3 is TGTGCCAGCAGCCAAGGACTAGCGGGAGCGAAGGAGACCCAGTACTTC.

The table lists this clonotype with many counts. This chain uses TRBV25-1 with TRBJ2-2; TRBD1 matches 8 bases. This CDR3 region has 16 residues. Germline CDR1 reads MGHDK; CDR2 reads SYGVNS. The V and J ends lost 5 bases and 1 base, in that order; junction bases with no gene match: 6. The CDR3 sequence is CASSFAGTGNTGELFF. The CDR3 DNA sequence: TGTGCCAGCAGTTTCGCCGGGACAGGGAACACCGGGGAGCTGTTTTTT.

This clonotype was observed a handful of times. Since a much larger clone is just one base distant, this may be a read error. The CDR3 sequence is CASRPDRSKKLFF. CDR3 nucleotides: TGTGCCAGCAGACCGGACAGGAGCAAAAAACTGTTTTTT. The chain links TRBV7-3 to TRBJ1-4; 7 nucleotides align to TRBD1. Per the germline V gene, CDR1 is SGHTA and CDR2 is FQGTGA. With 6 bases clipped from V and 9 bases from J, the junction kept 7 bases outside the gene matches. This CDR3 spans 13 amino acids.

This clonotype occurred a few times. V usage is TRBV5-1 and J usage is TRBJ1-6, with a tentative D call TRBD1 (6 bases). The germline V and J ends were trimmed by 4 bases and 10 bases, with 18 bases remaining between them. The CDR3 consists of 15 residues. Germline V gives CDR1 SGHRS, CDR2 YFSETQ. The CDR3, as DNA: TGCGCCAGCAGCGTAAACAGGGTTCAGGAGTCACCCCTCCACTTT. Translated, it gives CASSVNRVQESPLHF.

This clonotype was seen a few times. The rearrangement joins TRBV7-9 to TRBJ1-1, with D perhaps matching TRBD1 (5 bases). This CDR3 comprises 16 residues. Germline V lookup: CDR1 SEHNR, CDR2 FQNEAQ (reference sequence). V was pared by 5 bases and J by 1 base, with 17 bases between. The CDR3, as DNA: TGTGCCAGCAGCCCGATACGGGAGGGGCGGAACACTGAAGCTTTCTTT. Translating it yields CASSPIREGRNTEAFF.

The chain carries TRBV9 and TRBJ2-7; 11 bases match TRBD1. CDR3 size: 15 residues. Germline trimming cut 4 bases from V and 6 bases from J; bases unmatched to any gene: 9. CDR1 and CDR2 from the germline V gene are SGDLS and YYNGEE. The CDR3 nucleotides read TGTGCCAGCAGCTTCGAGGGACAGGGGGTGGGCGAGCAGTACTTC. Protein: CASSFEGQGVGEQYF.

About this clonotype itself: Mismatch with germline at one junction end may stem from a read error. The chain is built from TRBV7-9 and TRBJ2-7; D is perhaps TRBD1 (5 bases). The CDR3 contains 17 residues. CDR1 and CDR2 from the germline V gene are SEHNR and FQNEAQ (reference sequence). The CDR3 bases are TGCGCCAGCAGCCAAGGGAAGGCCAGACAGACCTCCTACGAGCAGTACTTC. This codes for CASSQGKARQTSYEQYF.

The sample holds a few counts of this clonotype. The rearrangement links TRBV12-3 or TRBV12-4 to TRBJ1-2; TRBD1 might be the D (5 bases). V was shortened by 7 bases and J by 6 bases, with 21 bases between the two germline ends. The CDR3 spans 15 residues. The CDR3 loop is CASTPRRGAANGYTF. DNA for the CDR3: TGTGCCAGCACCCCTCGGCGGGGCGCGGCTAATGGCTACACCTTC.

This clonotype occurred many times. V is TRBV7-8 and J is TRBJ1-1; 7 positions agree with TRBD1. The V gene end was trimmed by 8 bases and the J gene end by 1 base; junction bases not matched to a gene: 7. From germline, CDR1 is SGHVS and CDR2 FQNEAQ. This CDR3 region has 14 residues. CDR3 nucleotides: TGTGCCAGCCTCAGATCAGGGGGGAACACTGAAGCTTTCTTT. It is translated as CASLRSGGNTEAFF.

The CDR3 DNA reads as TGTGCCAGCAGTTTTTGGGATGCGAATCAGCCCCAGCATTTT. Its translation: CASSFWDANQPQHF. The chain uses TRBV12-3 or TRBV12-4 and TRBJ1-5, with unresolved D. V lost 3 bases, J lost 4 bases, and 10 bases lay in between. The CDR3 totals 14 residues.

The chain combines TRBV5-6 with TRBJ2-7; D may be TRBD1 or TRBD2 (5 bases each). Per germline, CDR1 SGHDT and CDR2 YYEEEE. The CDR3 has 14 residues. Trimming removed 7 bases from V and 1 base from J, with 15 bases in between. CDR3 region: CASGARGGSYEQYF. CDR3 bases: TGTGCCAGCGGGGCAAGAGGAGGTTCCTACGAGCAGTACTTC.

Worth noting for this clonotype: Being one base from a much bigger clone, this may be a read error. The rearrangement links TRBV20-1 to TRBJ2-6; D not certain. The CDR3 covers 13 residues. The germline V gene encodes CDR1 DFQATT and CDR2 SNEGSKA (reference sequence). As DNA, the CDR3 is TGCAGTGCTCGGAAGTCTGAGGCCAACGTCCTGACTTTC. Translating it yields CSARKSEANVLTF.

Details on this clonotype: The CDR3 carries no conserved terminal phenylalanine or tryptophan, so it likely arises from a read error. The DNA is left out, because the CDR3 cannot be placed on it with certainty; the CDR3 is given as TCRdb lists it. The chain has TRBV29-1 and TRBJ1-2; TRBD1 is the table's D call and was not checked against the DNA. CDR1 and CDR2 (germline): SQVTM, ANQGSEA. Both ends counted, the CDR3 spans 8 residues. CDR3 sequence reads: CSVEDPGG.

The chain carries TRBV10-3 and TRBJ1-5; 9 bases match TRBD1. Germline V gene lookup returns CDR1 ENHRY and CDR2 SYGVKD. V gave up 10 bases and J gave up 5 bases; unmatched junction bases: 12. The CDR3 is 15 amino acids. The CDR3 DNA reads as TGTGCCAGCAGCCGGCACAGGGGGCAACATCAGCCCCAGCATTTT. This sequence encodes CASSRHRGQHQPQHF.

Concerning this clonotype itself: One junction end disagrees with the germline gene, perhaps due to a read error. The rearrangement joins TRBV10-3 to TRBJ1-2; D gene uncertain. In germline, CDR1 is ENHRY, CDR2 SYGVKD. The length of the CDR3 is 15 residues. The CDR3 here is CASSYGLGSHYGYTF. In nucleotides, the CDR3 is TGTGCCAGCAGTTACGGGTTGGGGTCTCACTATGGCTACACCTTC.

V gene TRBV2 combines with J gene TRBJ2-5; no clear D. Germline V gene lookup returns CDR1 SNHLY and CDR2 FYNNEI. V lost 7 bases, J lost 5 bases, and 5 bases lay in between. The CDR3 extends over 10 amino acids. Written as DNA, the CDR3 is TGTGCCAGCATCTCTGAGACCCAGTACTTC. Its protein product is CASISETQYF. Full variable domain (missing parts from reference TRBV2 and TRBJ2-5): EPEVTQTPSHQVTQMGQEVILRCVPISNHLYFYWYRQILGQKVEFLVSFYNNEISEKSEIFDDQFSVERPDGSNFTLKIRSTKLEDSAMYFCASISETQYFGPGTRLLVL.

This clonotype was recorded a few times. This may stem from a read error, because a much larger clone lies one nucleotide away. The rearrangement links TRBV20-1 to TRBJ1-2; D is ambiguous. This CDR3 spans 10 amino acids. The V gene lost 3 bases and the J gene lost 8 bases, with 7 bases spanning the gap. Germline values: CDR1 DFQATT, CDR2 SNEGSKA (reference sequence). The CDR3 reads CSARGNGYTF. The CDR3 DNA reads TGCAGTGCTAGGGGGAACGGCTACACCTTC.

The chain joins TRBV29-1 to TRBJ2-2; D not certain. This CDR3 region has 12 residues. Germline loops: CDR1 SQVTM, CDR2 ANQGSEA. V was trimmed by 3 bases and J by 4 bases, leaving 6 bases between them. CDR3: CSVEHGTGELFF. The CDR3, as DNA: TGCAGCGTTGAGCACGGCACCGGGGAGCTGTTTTTT.